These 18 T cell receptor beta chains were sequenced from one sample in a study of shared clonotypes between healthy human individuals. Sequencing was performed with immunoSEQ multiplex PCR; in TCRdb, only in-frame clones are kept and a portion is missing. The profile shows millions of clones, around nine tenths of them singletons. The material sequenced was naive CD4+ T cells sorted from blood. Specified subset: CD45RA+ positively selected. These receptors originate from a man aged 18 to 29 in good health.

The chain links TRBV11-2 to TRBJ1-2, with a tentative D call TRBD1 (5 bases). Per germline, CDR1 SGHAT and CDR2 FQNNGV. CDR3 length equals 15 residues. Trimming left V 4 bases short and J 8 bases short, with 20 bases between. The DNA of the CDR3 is TGTGCCAGCAGCTACCCAGGGACGGAGGGAAAAGGCTACACCTTC. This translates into CASSYPGTEGKGYTF.

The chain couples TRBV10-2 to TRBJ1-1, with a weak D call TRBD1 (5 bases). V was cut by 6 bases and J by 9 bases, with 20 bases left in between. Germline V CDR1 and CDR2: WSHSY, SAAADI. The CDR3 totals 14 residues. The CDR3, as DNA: TGCGCCAGCAGAAATCCGAATACAGGACCCCAAGCTTTCTTT. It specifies CASRNPNTGPQAFF.

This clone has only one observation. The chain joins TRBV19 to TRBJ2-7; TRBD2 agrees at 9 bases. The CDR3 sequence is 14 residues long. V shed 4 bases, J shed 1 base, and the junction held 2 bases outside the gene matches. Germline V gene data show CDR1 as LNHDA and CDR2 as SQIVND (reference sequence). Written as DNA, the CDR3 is TGTGCCAGTAGTACGCGGGGGGGTTCCTACGAGCAGTACTTC. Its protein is CASSTRGGSYEQYF.

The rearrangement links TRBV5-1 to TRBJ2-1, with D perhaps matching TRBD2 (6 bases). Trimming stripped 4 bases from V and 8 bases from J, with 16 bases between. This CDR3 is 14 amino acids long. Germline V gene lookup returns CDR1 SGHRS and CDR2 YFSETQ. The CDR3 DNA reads TGCGCCAGCAGCCCGGGACTTCATCTCGATGAGCAGTTCTTC. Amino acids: CASSPGLHLDEQFF.

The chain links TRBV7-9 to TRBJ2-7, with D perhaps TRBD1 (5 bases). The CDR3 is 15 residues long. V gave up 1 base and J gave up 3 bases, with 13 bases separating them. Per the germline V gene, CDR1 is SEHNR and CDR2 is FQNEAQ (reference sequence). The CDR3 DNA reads TGTGCCAGCAGCTTAGAGGCAGGGCCCGTCTACGAGCAGTACTTC. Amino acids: CASSLEAGPVYEQYF.

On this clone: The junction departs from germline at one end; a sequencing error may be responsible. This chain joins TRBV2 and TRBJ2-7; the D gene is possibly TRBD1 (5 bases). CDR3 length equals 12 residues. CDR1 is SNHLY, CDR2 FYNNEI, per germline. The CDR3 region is CASREGAREQYF. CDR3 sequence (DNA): TGTGCCAGCAGGGAAGGGGCCCGCGAGCAGTACTTC. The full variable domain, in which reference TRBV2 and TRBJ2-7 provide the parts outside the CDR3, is EPEVTQTPSHQVTQMGQEVILRCVPISNHLYFYWYRQILGQKVEFLVSFYNNEISEKSEIFDDQFSVERPDGSNFTLKIRSTKLEDSAMYFCASREGAREQYFGPGTRLTVT.

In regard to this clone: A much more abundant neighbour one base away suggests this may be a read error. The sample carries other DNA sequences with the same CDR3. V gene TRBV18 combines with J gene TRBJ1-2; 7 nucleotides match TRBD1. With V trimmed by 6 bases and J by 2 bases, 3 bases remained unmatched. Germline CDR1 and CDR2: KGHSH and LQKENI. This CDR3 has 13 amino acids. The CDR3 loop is CASSPDRNYGYTF. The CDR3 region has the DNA TGTGCCAGCTCTCCGGACAGGAACTATGGCTACACCTTC.

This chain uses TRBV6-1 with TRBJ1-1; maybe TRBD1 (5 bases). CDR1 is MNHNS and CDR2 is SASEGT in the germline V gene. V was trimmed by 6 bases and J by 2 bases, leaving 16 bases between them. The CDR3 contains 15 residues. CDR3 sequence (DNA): TGTGCCAGCAGGAAGGGGCAGGGTATAAACACTGAAGCTTTCTTT. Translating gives CASRKGQGINTEAFF.

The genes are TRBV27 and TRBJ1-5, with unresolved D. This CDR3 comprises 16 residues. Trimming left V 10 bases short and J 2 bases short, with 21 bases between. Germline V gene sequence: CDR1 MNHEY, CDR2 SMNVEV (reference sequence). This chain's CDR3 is CATNVGHLSGNQPQHF. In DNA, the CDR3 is TGTGCCACCAACGTTGGTCACCTCTCGGGCAATCAGCCCCAGCATTTT.

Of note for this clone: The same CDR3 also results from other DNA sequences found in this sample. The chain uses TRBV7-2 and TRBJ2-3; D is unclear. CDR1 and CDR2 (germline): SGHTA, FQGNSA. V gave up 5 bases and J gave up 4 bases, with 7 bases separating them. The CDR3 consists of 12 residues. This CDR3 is CASSPRADTQYF. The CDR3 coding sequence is TGTGCCAGCAGCCCCCGTGCAGATACGCAGTATTTT.

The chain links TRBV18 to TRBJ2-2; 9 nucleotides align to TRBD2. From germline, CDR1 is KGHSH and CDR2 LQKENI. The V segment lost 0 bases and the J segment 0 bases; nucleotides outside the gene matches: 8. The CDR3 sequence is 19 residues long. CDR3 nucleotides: TGTGCCAGCTCACCACCGTTCGGCGGGGGGGTAGCGAACACCGGGGAGCTGTTTTTT. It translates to CASSPPFGGGVANTGELFF.

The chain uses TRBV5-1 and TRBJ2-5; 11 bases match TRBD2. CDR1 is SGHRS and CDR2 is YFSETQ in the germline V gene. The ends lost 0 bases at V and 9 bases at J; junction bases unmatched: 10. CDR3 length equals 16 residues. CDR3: CASSLGLAGWSSAQYF. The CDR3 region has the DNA TGCGCCAGCAGCTTGGGACTAGCGGGATGGTCGTCGGCCCAGTACTTC.

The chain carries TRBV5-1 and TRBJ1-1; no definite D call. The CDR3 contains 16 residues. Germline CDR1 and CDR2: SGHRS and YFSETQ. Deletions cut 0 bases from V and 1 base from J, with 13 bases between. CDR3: CASSLGGNAGNTEAFF. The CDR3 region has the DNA TGCGCCAGCAGCTTGGGCGGAAACGCAGGGAACACTGAAGCTTTCTTT.

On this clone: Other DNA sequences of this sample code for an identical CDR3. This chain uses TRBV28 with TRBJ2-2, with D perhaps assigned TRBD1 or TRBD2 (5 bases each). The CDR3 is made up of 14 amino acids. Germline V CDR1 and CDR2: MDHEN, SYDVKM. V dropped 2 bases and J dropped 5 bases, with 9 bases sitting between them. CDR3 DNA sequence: TGTGCCAGCAGTTTAAGGGGCGGGACCGGGGAGCTGTTTTTT. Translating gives CASSLRGGTGELFF.

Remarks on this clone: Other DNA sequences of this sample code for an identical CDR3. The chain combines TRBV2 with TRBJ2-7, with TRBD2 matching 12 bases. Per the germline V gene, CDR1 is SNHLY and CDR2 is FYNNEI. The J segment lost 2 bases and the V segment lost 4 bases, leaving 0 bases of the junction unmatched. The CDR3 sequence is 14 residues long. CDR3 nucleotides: TGTGCCAGCAGTGGGACTAGCGGGACCTACGAGCAGTACTTC. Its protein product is CASSGTSGTYEQYF.

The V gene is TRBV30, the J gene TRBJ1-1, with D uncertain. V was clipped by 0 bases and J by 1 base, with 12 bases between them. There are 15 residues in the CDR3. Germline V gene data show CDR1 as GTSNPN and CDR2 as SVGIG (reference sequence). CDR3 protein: CAWSVGLGGNTEAFF. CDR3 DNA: TGTGCCTGGAGTGTTGGACTCGGCGGGAACACTGAAGCTTTCTTT.

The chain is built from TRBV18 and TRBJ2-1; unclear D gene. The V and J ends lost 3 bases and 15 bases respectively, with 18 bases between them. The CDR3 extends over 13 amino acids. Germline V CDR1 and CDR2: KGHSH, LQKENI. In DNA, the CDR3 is TGTGCCAGCTCACCTCCCCAATTCCGTTCGTTGTTCTTC. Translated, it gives CASSPPQFRSLFF.

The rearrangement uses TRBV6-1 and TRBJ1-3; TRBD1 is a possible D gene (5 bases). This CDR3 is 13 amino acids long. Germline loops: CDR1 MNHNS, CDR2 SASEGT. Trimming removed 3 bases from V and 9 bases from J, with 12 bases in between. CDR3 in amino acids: CASSDRSRGTIYF. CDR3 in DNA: TGTGCCAGCAGTGATAGGTCTAGGGGCACCATATATTTT.